Below, 19 T cell receptor beta chains from the same sample are listed, as sequenced in a study of blood T cell repertoires in COVID-19. TCRdb's copy holds only in-frame clones and misses some; the assay was immunoSEQ multiplex PCR. The sample has 300,000 to 350,000 clones; approximately 86% are singletons. Sequencing input: PBMCs or T cells enriched from blood (not recorded which). Receptors originate from a woman aged 40-49 years with acute COVID-19.

This chain joins TRBV5-6 and TRBJ1-2; D not resolved. This CDR3 has 13 residues. The germline CDR1 and CDR2 sequences are SGHDT and YYEEEE. Trimming shortened V by 0 bases and J by 3 bases, and 6 bases separated the two germline ends. The CDR3 bases are TGTGCCAGCAGCTTGGGACGGGACTATGGCTACACCTTC. Amino acid sequence: CASSLGRDYGYTF.

The chain has TRBV15 and TRBJ1-2; a weak D match, TRBD1 (5 bases). This CDR3 is 15 amino acids long. V lost 5 bases and J lost 2, with 15 bases in between. The V gene's germline CDR1 is LNHNV and CDR2 YYDKDF (reference sequence). CDR3: CATSGPGRLNYGYTF. The CDR3 nucleotides read TGTGCCACCAGCGGCCCAGGGCGACTCAACTATGGCTACACCTTC.

The CDR3 DNA is TGTGCCAGCAGCTTAAAAATACGGACACCTTTCGACACTGAAGCTTTCTTT. Amino acid sequence: CASSLKIRTPFDTEAFF. The chain joins TRBV13 to TRBJ1-1, with a weak D call TRBD1 (5 bases). V shed 2 bases and J shed 3 bases, with 19 bases lying between them. Germline CDR1 PRHDT, CDR2 FYEKMQ (reference sequence). There are 17 residues in the CDR3.

J is TRBJ2-5 and V is TRBV6-6, with unresolved D. This CDR3 is 13 amino acids long. Germline CDR1 and CDR2: MNHNY and SVGAGI (reference sequence). Trimming removed 0 bases at V and 3 bases at J, with 5 bases between. CDR3 protein: CASSYSFEETQYF. DNA of the CDR3: TGTGCCAGCAGTTACTCATTCGAAGAGACCCAGTACTTC.

The J gene is TRBJ2-3, the V gene TRBV2; D gene uncertain. The V and J ends lost 1 base and 0 bases respectively, with 5 bases between them. Germline assignment: CDR1 SNHLY and CDR2 FYNNEI. This CDR3 has 14 residues. In DNA form, the CDR3 reads TGTGCCAGCAGTGAAGGCAGGAGCACAGATACGCAGTATTTT. Translated: CASSEGRSTDTQYF.

This chain links TRBV6-5 with TRBJ2-3; TRBD2 matches at 9 bases. The CDR3 is 16 amino acids. Germline CDR1 is MNHEY and CDR2 is SVGAGI. V gave up 0 bases and J gave up 4 bases; unmatched junction bases: 5. DNA for the CDR3: TGTGCCAGCAGTTACTCCTTAGCGGGGGCATCAGATACGCAGTATTTT. Translation gives CASSYSLAGASDTQYF.

J is TRBJ2-5 and V is TRBV4-2; D remains ambiguous. The CDR3 spans 14 residues. CDR1 and CDR2 from the germline V gene are LGHNA and YNFKEQ. V gave up 2 bases and J gave up 5 bases, with 12 bases separating them. CDR3 residues: CASSQPRSWETQYF. Written as DNA, the CDR3 is TGTGCCAGCAGCCAACCTAGGAGTTGGGAGACCCAGTACTTC.

The rearrangement links TRBV5-1 to TRBJ2-7; TRBD2 might be the D (6 bases). The CDR3 sequence is 17 residues long. In germline, CDR1 is SGHRS, CDR2 YFSETQ. V was pared by 2 bases and J by 0 bases, with 18 bases between. CDR3: CASSFTLAAYSSYEQYF. In DNA, the CDR3 is TGCGCCAGCAGCTTTACATTAGCGGCTTACAGCTCCTACGAGCAGTACTTC.

The table lists this clone with a count of one. The chain couples TRBV6-5 to TRBJ1-2; a weak D match, TRBD1 (6 bases). Between the trimmed V and J ends, which lost 4 bases and 4 bases, there was a span of 13 bases. The CDR3 length is 14 residues. Germline values: CDR1 MNHEY, CDR2 SVGAGI. CDR3: CASSLRGGTYGYTF. For the CDR3, the DNA is TGTGCCAGCAGTTTGAGGGGGGGCACCTATGGCTACACCTTC.

V and J are TRBV23-1 and TRBJ1-2, with 9 bases identical to TRBD1. TRBV23-1 is labeled an ORF, and its function is uncertain. The V and J ends lost 3 bases and 4 bases, in that order; junction bases with no gene match: 21. CDR3 size: 20 residues. The chain's CDR3 is CASSHPTASYNRGLGYGYTF. DNA for the CDR3: TGCGCCAGCAGTCACCCTACAGCATCCTACAACAGGGGGCTAGGCTATGGCTACACCTTC.

The chain is built from TRBV6-2 or TRBV6-3 and TRBJ1-1; possibly TRBD1 for D (5 bases). The CDR3 length is 15 residues. Germline V gene data show CDR1 as MNHEY and CDR2 as SVGEGT. V lost 4 bases to trimming and J lost 6 bases, with 18 bases between them. CDR3 sequence (DNA): TGTGCCAGCAGTTCCGGGACTTTTAACCTCCCTGAAGCTTTCTTT. Amino acids: CASSSGTFNLPEAFF.

The sample holds one count of this clone. The gene calls are TRBV28 and TRBJ2-3; no clear D. This CDR3 contains 15 residues. Germline V lookup: CDR1 MDHEN, CDR2 SYDVKM. Trimming removed 7 bases from V and 1 base from J, with 15 bases in between. In nucleotides, the CDR3 is TGTGCCAGCAAGTACGGGTCTTTGGGCACAGATACGCAGTATTTT. This encodes CASKYGSLGTDTQYF.

The rearrangement links TRBV5-4 to TRBJ1-1, with a possible D match to TRBD1 (5 bases). CDR1 is SGHNT and CDR2 is YYREEE in the germline V gene (reference sequence). CDR3 length equals 14 residues. The V gene lost 0 bases and the J gene lost 1 base, with 7 bases spanning the gap. CDR3 bases: TGTGCCAGCAGCTTGGGGACACAGAACACTGAAGCTTTCTTT. Translation: CASSLGTQNTEAFF.

This clone came up once. This rearrangement joins TRBV18 to TRBJ2-1, with 7 bases matching TRBD2. Germline loops: CDR1 KGHSH, CDR2 LQKENI. V lost 4 bases and J lost 9; bases outside the gene matches: 3. This CDR3 spans 12 amino acids. The CDR3 loop is CASSLAGPEQFF. CDR3 sequence (DNA): TGTGCCAGCTCACTAGCGGGTCCTGAGCAGTTCTTC.

This chain joins TRBV5-4 and TRBJ1-1; 7 bases are a match to TRBD1. V lost 4 bases, J lost 1 base, and 7 bases stayed unmatched. CDR3 length: 15 residues. The germline CDR1 and CDR2 sequences are SGHNT and YYREEE (reference sequence). Written as DNA, the CDR3 is TGTGCCAGCAGCCCCGACAGGGCCCGGAACACTGAAGCTTTCTTT. The encoded protein is CASSPDRARNTEAFF.

This chain uses TRBV23-1 with TRBJ1-2; 8 bases are shared with TRBD1. TRBV23-1 is an ORF, with its function uncertain. The CDR3 totals 16 residues. The ends lost 3 bases at V and 4 bases at J; junction bases unmatched: 10. CDR3 nucleotide sequence: TGCGCCAGCAGTCACCGCAGGGACAGGCCATCCTATGGCTACACCTTC. It translates to CASSHRRDRPSYGYTF.

This clone occurred a few times. The chain links TRBV2 to TRBJ2-7; 8 bases are shared with TRBD2. Looked up from germline, CDR1 is SNHLY and CDR2 is FYNNEI. J lost 3 bases, V lost 7 bases, and 11 bases had no gene match. The CDR3 runs to 15 residues. The chain's CDR3 is CASTVLTSAGYEQYF. In DNA form, the CDR3 reads TGTGCCAGCACCGTTTTGACTAGCGCAGGCTACGAGCAGTACTTC.

As regards this clone: A read error may account for a junction end that differs from germline. The V gene is TRBV7-7, the J gene TRBJ2-2; 11 nucleotides align to TRBD1. Germline V gene lookup returns CDR1 SSHAT and CDR2 FNYEAQ (reference sequence). The CDR3 runs to 15 residues. In DNA form, the CDR3 reads TGTGCTAGCAGCCCCGGGACAGGGGGCACCGGGGAGCTGTTTTTT. Translating gives CASSPGTGGTGELFF.

The chain carries TRBV18 and TRBJ2-2; D not resolved. The CDR3 is made up of 14 amino acids. CDR1 is KGHSH, CDR2 LQKENI, per germline. Trimming shortened V by 2 bases and J by 2 bases, and 6 bases separated the two germline ends. Here the CDR3 DNA reads TGTGCCAGCTCACCAGGCACCAACACCGGGGAGCTGTTTTTT. It yields the protein CASSPGTNTGELFF.